The T cell receptor (beta chain) described here comes from a study of tumor and adjacent non-tumor tissue in lung cancer. On the study more broadly: Patients were aged 31 to 76, approximately 11 men and 4 to 6 women, stage I to III. Each sample yielded roughly 4.2 million productive TCRbeta reads on average.

Three rounds of nested PCR, following a modified ARM-PCR protocol, produced the TCRbeta library. TCRdb re-called the multiplex PCR reads with MiXCR, one entry per CDR3 protein. The sample has about 140,000 distinct CDR3 sequences; roughly 66% are singletons. The template was RNA from unsorted bulk tissue. Deletions cut 11 bases from V and 5 bases from J, with 18 bases between. The CDR3 extends over 13 amino acids. Germline assignment: CDR1 SGHVS and CDR2 FQNEAQ. Sequenced: lung tumor tissue. The sequence came from a man aged 55 to 70 with small cell lung cancer. The rearrangement uses TRBV7-8 and TRBJ2-5, with a possible D match to TRBD1 (6 bases). DNA for the CDR3: TGTGCCTCCAACAGGGACACCGCCGAGACCCAGTACTTC. The encoded protein is CASNRDTAETQYF.